These 14 T cell receptor beta chains share one sample of origin, sequenced in a study of control samples from healthy donors and cancer patients. Sequencing was performed with immunoSEQ multiplex PCR; in TCRdb, only in-frame clones are kept and a portion is missing. The sample holds 50,000 to 55,000 clones, roughly 95% seen once. Sequenced: blood. Receptor source: a young man in good health.

J is TRBJ1-1 and V is TRBV27, with 8 bases lining up with TRBD1. Germline CDR1 reads MNHEY; CDR2 reads SMNVEV (reference sequence). After removal of 3 bases from V and 7 bases from J, the junction contained 16 bases not matched to a gene. The CDR3 has 17 residues. CDR3 residues: CASSLGQGARRLGEAFF. CDR3 bases: TGTGCCAGCAGTTTGGGGCAGGGGGCAAGACGATTAGGTGAAGCTTTCTTT.

This clone was recorded only once. The chain has TRBV28 and TRBJ2-1; 7 bases line up with TRBD1. V lost 3 bases to trimming and J lost 6 bases; unmatched junction nucleotides: 8. Germline CDR1 reads MDHEN; CDR2 reads SYDVKM. The CDR3 is 15 residues long. CDR3 in amino acids: CASSFPGTEGNEQFF. For the CDR3, the DNA is TGTGCCAGCAGTTTTCCCGGGACAGAGGGCAATGAGCAGTTCTTC. The full variable domain, rest sourced from reference TRBV28 and TRBJ2-1, is DVKVTQSSRYLVKRTGEKVFLECVQDMDHENMFWYRQDPGLGLRLIYFSYDVKMKEKGDIPEGYSVSREKKERFSLILESASTNQTSMYLCASSFPGTEGNEQFFGPGTRLTVL.

The J gene is TRBJ1-4, the V gene TRBV10-3; D might be TRBD1 (5 bases). Between the trimmed V and J ends, which lost 0 bases and 10 bases, there was a span of 9 bases. Germline CDR1 ENHRY, CDR2 SYGVKD. The CDR3 extends over 13 amino acids. CDR3 nucleotide sequence: TGTGCCATCAGTGAGTCTACGGGGGTAAAACTGTTTTTT. This sequence encodes CAISESTGVKLFF.

V gene TRBV6-5 combines with J gene TRBJ2-3; tentative D call: TRBD1 (6 bases). CDR3 length: 16 residues. Germline CDR1 reads MNHEY; CDR2 reads SVGAGI. V shed 0 bases and J shed 3 bases, with 13 bases lying between them. The CDR3 loop reads CASSYSGTYGTDTQYF. The CDR3 DNA reads TGTGCCAGCAGTTACTCGGGGACATATGGGACAGATACGCAGTATTTT.

The rearrangement links TRBV6-1 to TRBJ2-3; 12 nucleotides agree with TRBD2. The trim removed 2 bases at V and 9 bases at J, leaving 6 bases unmatched. This CDR3 is 15 amino acids long. Germline V gene sequence: CDR1 MNHNS, CDR2 SASEGT. The CDR3 loop reads CASSERGTSGLTQYF. The DNA for the CDR3 is TGTGCCAGCAGTGAAAGGGGGACTAGCGGGCTAACGCAGTATTTT.

The J gene is TRBJ2-3, the V gene TRBV11-2, with 13 bases lining up with TRBD2. The germline V gene encodes CDR1 SGHAT and CDR2 FQNNGV. V shed 4 bases, J shed 3 bases, and the junction held 1 base outside the gene matches. The CDR3 is made up of 15 amino acids. The CDR3 sequence: CASSSTSGRTDTQYF. For the CDR3, the DNA is TGTGCCAGCAGCTCGACTAGCGGGAGGACAGATACGCAGTATTTT.

The chain combines TRBV6-5 with TRBJ1-1; D possibly corresponds to TRBD1 (6 bases). CDR3 length equals 13 residues. The ends were cut back, 6 bases at V and 4 bases at J, with 12 bases in the middle. CDR1 and CDR2 (germline): MNHEY, SVGAGI. The CDR3: CASRDGQLTEAFF. CDR3 sequence (DNA): TGTGCCAGCAGAGATGGACAGCTCACTGAAGCTTTCTTT.

This chain uses TRBV4-1 with TRBJ2-1, with D possibly being TRBD1 or TRBD2 (5 bases each). The CDR3 has 15 amino acids. Trimming left V 4 bases short and J 8 bases short, with 18 bases between. Germline V lookup: CDR1 MGHRA, CDR2 YSYEKL. The CDR3 region has the DNA TGCGCCAGCAGCCGTAAGCTACAGGTGGGGGATGAGCAGTTCTTC. The encoded protein is CASSRKLQVGDEQFF.

The chain couples TRBV20-1 to TRBJ2-5, with D hard to call. Trimming pared 6 bases from V and 3 bases from J, leaving 8 bases between. The CDR3 is 11 residues long. Germline assignment: CDR1 DFQATT and CDR2 SNEGSKA (reference sequence). The CDR3 loop is CSASTEETQYF. Written as DNA, the CDR3 is TGCAGTGCCTCTACGGAAGAGACCCAGTACTTC.

The chain carries TRBV19 and TRBJ1-4; TRBD1 is a possible D gene (6 bases). The length of the CDR3 is 14 residues. V lost 6 bases to trimming and J lost 4 bases, with 12 bases between them. Germline-derived CDR1 and CDR2 are LNHDA and SQIVND (reference sequence). The CDR3 sequence is CASRARGYNEKLFF. The CDR3 bases are TGTGCCAGTAGAGCGAGGGGGTATAATGAAAAACTGTTTTTT.

The chain recombines TRBV28 with TRBJ1-2, with 8 positions matching TRBD1. After removal of 8 bases from V and 3 bases from J, the junction contained 8 bases not matched to a gene. Germline CDR1 is MDHEN and CDR2 is SYDVKM. The CDR3 loop spans 14 amino acids. The CDR3 loop reads CASLSNRGDYGYTF. In nucleotides, the CDR3 is TGTGCCAGCTTATCGAACAGGGGGGACTATGGCTACACCTTC.

This clone was observed a single time. This chain uses TRBV6-1 with TRBJ1-2; TRBD1 might be the D (6 bases). Trimming pared 0 bases from V and 8 bases from J, leaving 13 bases between. The germline V gene has CDR1 MNHNS and CDR2 SASEGT. This CDR3 comprises 14 residues. CDR3 amino acids: CASSEANRDTGYTF. The CDR3 coding sequence is TGTGCCAGCAGTGAAGCAAACAGGGACACGGGCTACACCTTC.

The chain has TRBV5-6 and TRBJ2-1, with 9 positions matching TRBD2. CDR3 size: 12 residues. Germline trimming cut 7 bases from V and 5 bases from J; bases unmatched to any gene: 1. Germline lookup yields CDR1 SGHDT and CDR2 YYEEEE. DNA for the CDR3: TGTGCCAGCCTAGCGGGGAACAATGAGCAGTTCTTC. Translated, it gives CASLAGNNEQFF.

The V call is TRBV28, the J call TRBJ2-5, with D unresolved. The V end lost 7 bases, the J end lost 5 bases, and 14 bases lay between the germline ends. The CDR3 is 13 amino acids. Germline loops: CDR1 MDHEN, CDR2 SYDVKM. This chain's CDR3 is CASNVTQGETQYF. In nucleotides, the CDR3 is TGTGCCAGCAATGTGACTCAAGGCGAGACCCAGTACTTC.